This is a list of T cell receptor beta chains from one sample in a study of T cell repertoires in cytomegalovirus infection. TCRdb redid the calling of the reads with MiXCR, one entry per CDR3 protein. The sample holds about 300,000 distinct CDR3 sequences, about a quarter seen once. Input material: PBMCs. The receptor source for this set is a human donor in good health (CMV status not recorded). Some clones in this sample may be carry-over from other donors' samples. CDR3s include the opening cysteine and the closing phenylalanine or tryptophan. Each record gives: V gene, J gene, D gene, clone size, CDR3 protein, CDR3 DNA. A D gene is named only where the DNA matches it firmly. Some rows mark clone size as missing; the rest say once, few, many or name a class of expanded clone.

V gene: TRBV28
J gene: TRBJ2-3
D gene: NA
clone size: NA
CDR3 protein: CASSLRMSSTDTQYF
CDR3 DNA: TGTGCCAGCAGTCTACGGATGTCTAGCACAGATACGCAGTATTTT

V gene: TRBV19
J gene: TRBJ1-1
D gene: NA
clone size: NA
CDR3 protein: CATTTRDTTEAFF
CDR3 DNA: TGTGCCACGACTACCAGGGATACCACTGAAGCTTTCTTT

V gene: TRBV7-2
J gene: TRBJ2-5
D gene: TRBD2
clone size: many
CDR3 protein: CASSLLAGVPETQYF
CDR3 DNA: TGTGCCAGCAGCTTACTAGCGGGAGTCCCCGAGACCCAGTACTTC

V gene: TRBV7-2
J gene: TRBJ2-3
D gene: TRBD2
clone size: many
CDR3 protein: CASSLVSTGGTDTQYF
CDR3 DNA: TGTGCCAGCAGCTTAGTGTCAACGGGAGGGACAGATACGCAGTATTTT

V gene: TRBV7-2
J gene: TRBJ2-5
D gene: NA
clone size: many
CDR3 protein: CASSYGTYQETQYF
CDR3 DNA: TGTGCCAGCAGCTACGGGACTTACCAAGAGACCCAGTACTTC

V gene: TRBV5-1
J gene: TRBJ1-6
D gene: NA
clone size: NA
CDR3 protein: CASSLEALGNSPLHF
CDR3 DNA: TGCGCCAGCAGCTTGGAGGCCCTGGGCAATTCACCCCTCCACTTT

V gene: TRBV27
J gene: TRBJ1-6
D gene: TRBD1
clone size: few
CDR3 protein: CASQDRERSPLHF
CDR3 DNA: TGTGCCAGCCAGGACAGGGAGCGATCACCCCTCCACTTT

V gene: TRBV7-9
J gene: TRBJ1-2
D gene: TRBD1
clone size: NA
CDR3 protein: CASSLAHRGLGGYTF
CDR3 DNA: TGTGCCAGCAGCTTAGCGCACAGGGGCCTTGGTGGCTACACCTTC

V gene: TRBV28
J gene: TRBJ1-5
D gene: TRBD1
clone size: NA
CDR3 protein: CASSFLQGVNQPQHF
CDR3 DNA: TGTGCCAGCAGTTTCTTACAGGGGGTCAATCAGCCCCAGCATTTT

V gene: TRBV7-2
J gene: TRBJ2-1
D gene: NA
clone size: many
CDR3 protein: CASSSISSYNEQFF
CDR3 DNA: TGTGCCAGCAGCTCCATCAGCTCCTACAATGAGCAGTTCTTC

V gene: TRBV4-1
J gene: TRBJ2-7
D gene: NA
clone size: few
CDR3 protein: CASSQEGLGYEQYF
CDR3 DNA: TGCGCCAGCAGCCAAGAAGGACTGGGCTACGAGCAGTACTTC

V gene: TRBV11-2
J gene: TRBJ2-2
D gene: NA
clone size: few
CDR3 protein: CASTPAGAGELFF
CDR3 DNA: TGTGCCAGCACCCCAGCGGGCGCCGGGGAGCTGTTTTTT

V gene: TRBV6-1
J gene: TRBJ2-1
D gene: TRBD2
clone size: few
CDR3 protein: CASTFTSGNEQFF
CDR3 DNA: TGTGCCAGCACCTTTACTAGCGGCAATGAGCAGTTCTTC

V gene: TRBV4-1
J gene: TRBJ1-5
D gene: NA
clone size: NA
CDR3 protein: CASSQEDGSNQPQHF
CDR3 DNA: TGTGCCAGCAGCCAAGAGGACGGGAGCAATCAGCCCCAGCATTTT

V gene: TRBV28
J gene: TRBJ1-6
D gene: NA
clone size: few
CDR3 protein: CASSLGFSTNSPLHF
CDR3 DNA: TGTGCCAGCAGTTTAGGTTTCTCCACGAATTCACCCCTCCACTTT

V gene: TRBV20-1
J gene: TRBJ1-5
D gene: TRBD1
clone size: NA
CDR3 protein: CSARIQGVGNQPQHF
CDR3 DNA: TGCAGTGCTAGAATACAGGGGGTTGGCAATCAGCCCCAGCATTTT

V gene: TRBV30
J gene: TRBJ1-5
D gene: NA
clone size: NA
CDR3 protein: CAWSPDGSGNQPQHF
CDR3 DNA: TGTGCCTGGAGCCCCGACGGGTCAGGCAATCAGCCCCAGCATTTT

V gene: TRBV6-1
J gene: TRBJ1-6
D gene: TRBD1
clone size: many
CDR3 protein: CASTATGDNSPLHF
CDR3 DNA: TGTGCCAGCACTGCGACAGGGGATAATTCACCCCTCCACTTT

V gene: TRBV6-2/TRBV6-3
J gene: TRBJ1-1
D gene: NA
clone size: NA
CDR3 protein: CASSRQTNTEAFF
CDR3 DNA: TGTGCCAGCAGTCGACAGACGAACACTGAAGCTTTCTTT

V gene: TRBV5-1
J gene: TRBJ2-3
D gene: TRBD1
clone size: NA
CDR3 protein: CASSSGTGAGDTQYF
CDR3 DNA: TGCGCCAGCAGCTCCGGGACAGGGGCAGGAGATACGCAGTATTTT

V gene: TRBV9
J gene: TRBJ2-7
D gene: NA
clone size: NA
CDR3 protein: CASSVVGLGEQYF
CDR3 DNA: TGTGCCAGCAGCGTAGTGGGCCTGGGTGAGCAGTACTTC

V gene: TRBV28
J gene: TRBJ2-7
D gene: TRBD2
clone size: NA
CDR3 protein: CASSSPSGGSYEQYF
CDR3 DNA: TGTGCCAGCAGTTCCCCTAGCGGAGGGAGCTACGAGCAGTACTTC

V gene: TRBV10-2
J gene: TRBJ2-7
D gene: NA
clone size: NA
CDR3 protein: CASRGVGGDSYEQYF
CDR3 DNA: TGCGCCAGCAGGGGGGTCGGCGGGGACTCCTACGAGCAGTACTTC

V gene: TRBV28
J gene: TRBJ1-1
D gene: TRBD1
clone size: NA
CDR3 protein: CASSPWTGQNTEAFF
CDR3 DNA: TGTGCCAGCAGCCCCTGGACAGGGCAGAACACTGAAGCTTTCTTT

V gene: TRBV11-2
J gene: TRBJ2-5
D gene: TRBD2
clone size: NA
CDR3 protein: CASTGLAGGPQETQYF
CDR3 DNA: TGTGCCAGCACCGGACTAGCGGGGGGGCCTCAAGAGACCCAGTACTTC

V gene: TRBV20-1
J gene: TRBJ2-7
D gene: TRBD2
clone size: NA
CDR3 protein: CSARPGGRAYEQYF
CDR3 DNA: TGCAGTGCTAGACCGGGGGGGAGAGCCTACGAGCAGTACTTC

V gene: TRBV28
J gene: TRBJ2-7
D gene: TRBD1
clone size: NA
CDR3 protein: CASCSGGLYEQYF
CDR3 DNA: TGTGCCAGCTGTTCAGGGGGCTTGTACGAGCAGTACTTC

V gene: TRBV5-1
J gene: TRBJ2-3
D gene: TRBD2
clone size: NA
CDR3 protein: CASSLAPAGDTDTQYF
CDR3 DNA: TGCGCCAGCAGCTTGGCCCCAGCGGGGGACACAGATACGCAGTATTTT

V gene: TRBV28
J gene: TRBJ1-2
D gene: NA
clone size: NA
CDR3 protein: CASSFITGTYGYTF
CDR3 DNA: TGTGCCAGCAGTTTCATTACAGGGACCTATGGCTACACCTTC

V gene: TRBV7-6
J gene: TRBJ1-6
D gene: NA
clone size: many
CDR3 protein: CASSPRSDNSPLHF
CDR3 DNA: TGTGCCAGCAGCCCAAGAAGCGATAATTCACCCCTCCACTTT

V gene: TRBV7-2
J gene: TRBJ1-6
D gene: TRBD1
clone size: many
CDR3 protein: CASSQPPGQGESNSPLHF
CDR3 DNA: TGTGCCAGCAGCCAACCACCGGGACAGGGAGAGAGTAATTCACCCCTCCACTTT

V gene: TRBV29-1
J gene: TRBJ2-1
D gene: TRBD2
clone size: once
CDR3 protein: CSVESLAGGLHKSNEQFF
CDR3 DNA: TGCAGCGTTGAGAGTCTAGCGGGGGGACTCCACAAATCAAATGAGCAGTTCTTC

V gene: TRBV7-3
J gene: TRBJ1-5
D gene: TRBD1
clone size: few
CDR3 protein: CASSLSHITVAGGSNQPQHF
CDR3 DNA: TGTGCCAGCAGCTTAAGTCATATAACGGTGGCAGGGGGCTCCAATCAGCCCCAGCATTTT

V gene: TRBV7-6
J gene: TRBJ1-6
D gene: NA
clone size: many
CDR3 protein: CASSSKENSPLHF
CDR3 DNA: TGTGCCAGCAGCTCGAAGGAGAATTCACCCCTCCACTTT

V gene: TRBV6-2/TRBV6-3
J gene: TRBJ1-2
D gene: TRBD1
clone size: NA
CDR3 protein: CASSYTGRDSRGYTF
CDR3 DNA: TGTGCCAGCAGTTACACCGGCCGGGACAGTCGAGGCTACACCTTC

V gene: TRBV7-8
J gene: TRBJ1-1
D gene: NA
clone size: NA
CDR3 protein: CASSQTRVGNTGAFF
CDR3 DNA: TGTGCCAGCAGCCAGACCAGGGTGGGGAACACTGGAGCTTTCTTT

V gene: TRBV11-2
J gene: TRBJ2-5
D gene: TRBD2
clone size: NA
CDR3 protein: CASSLDGSGRARVTQYF
CDR3 DNA: TGTGCCAGCAGCTTAGATGGGAGCGGGAGGGCCCGGGTGACCCAGTACTTC

V gene: TRBV20-1
J gene: TRBJ2-6
D gene: NA
clone size: NA
CDR3 protein: CSATGTHSGANVLTF
CDR3 DNA: TGCAGTGCGACCGGGACGCACTCTGGGGCCAACGTCCTGACTTTC

V gene: TRBV28
J gene: TRBJ1-5
D gene: NA
clone size: NA
CDR3 protein: CASRRGNSNQPQHF
CDR3 DNA: TGTGCCAGCAGAAGGGGGAATAGCAATCAGCCCCAGCATTTT

V gene: TRBV7-2
J gene: TRBJ1-4
D gene: NA
clone size: many
CDR3 protein: CASSLRGVRGEKLFF
CDR3 DNA: TGTGCCAGCAGCTTAAGAGGGGTTCGAGGAGAAAAACTGTTTTTT

V gene: TRBV28
J gene: TRBJ1-3
D gene: NA
clone size: few
CDR3 protein: CASSLVQLGNTIYF
CDR3 DNA: TGTGCCAGCAGTTTAGTGCAGTTAGGAAACACCATATATTTT

V gene: TRBV19
J gene: TRBJ2-1
D gene: NA
clone size: NA
CDR3 protein: CASSGQGAGFNEQFF
CDR3 DNA: TGTGCCAGTAGTGGGCAGGGAGCCGGGTTCAATGAGCAGTTCTTC

V gene: TRBV6-5
J gene: TRBJ2-1
D gene: NA
clone size: NA
CDR3 protein: CASSYGEAYNEQFF
CDR3 DNA: TGTGCCAGCAGTTACGGGGAGGCCTACAATGAGCAGTTCTTC

V gene: TRBV20-1
J gene: TRBJ1-1
D gene: NA
clone size: few
CDR3 protein: CSAAAWGGTEAFF
CDR3 DNA: TGCAGTGCCGCAGCTTGGGGGGGCACTGAAGCTTTCTTT

V gene: TRBV7-2
J gene: TRBJ1-5
D gene: NA
clone size: NA
CDR3 protein: CASSLGAGDGQPQHF
CDR3 DNA: TGTGCCAGCAGCTTAGGTGCAGGGGATGGTCAGCCCCAGCATTTT

V gene: TRBV7-2
J gene: TRBJ2-2
D gene: NA
clone size: many
CDR3 protein: CASSVDRQNTGELFF
CDR3 DNA: TGTGCCAGCAGCGTGGACAGACAGAACACCGGGGAGCTGTTTTTT

V gene: TRBV19
J gene: TRBJ2-7
D gene: NA
clone size: NA
CDR3 protein: CASSIELATYEQYF
CDR3 DNA: TGTGCCAGTAGTATTGAGCTAGCGACCTACGAGCAGTACTTC

V gene: TRBV19
J gene: TRBJ2-3
D gene: NA
clone size: NA
CDR3 protein: CASSNRASSTDTQYF
CDR3 DNA: TGTGCCAGTAGTAACCGGGCGTCTAGCACAGATACGCAGTATTTT

V gene: TRBV7-2
J gene: TRBJ1-2
D gene: TRBD1
clone size: NA
CDR3 protein: CASGFQGGARGYTF
CDR3 DNA: TGTGCCAGCGGATTCCAGGGGGGGGCGCGGGGCTACACCTTC

V gene: TRBV28
J gene: TRBJ2-5
D gene: NA
clone size: many
CDR3 protein: CASSPPGRQETQYF
CDR3 DNA: TGTGCCAGCAGTCCCCCGGGTCGCCAAGAGACCCAGTACTTC

V gene: TRBV7-2
J gene: TRBJ1-1
D gene: TRBD1
clone size: NA
CDR3 protein: CASSRGQLHTEAFF
CDR3 DNA: TGTGCCAGCAGCAGGGGACAGCTCCACACTGAAGCTTTCTTT

V gene: TRBV7-9
J gene: TRBJ1-2
D gene: TRBD1
clone size: NA
CDR3 protein: CASSGTRTGGWYGYTF
CDR3 DNA: TGTGCCAGCAGCGGAACCCGGACAGGGGGCTGGTATGGCTACACCTTC